This passage covers 3 T cell receptor beta chains from one sample sequenced in a study of CD8+CD57+ T cells in acquired aplastic anemia. TCR beta VDJ and CDR3 were profiled, and genomic DNA was the template. One entry per CDR3 protein results from TCRdb running MiXCR on the reads. Of some 120,000 distinct CDR3 sequences in the sample, around 50% were seen once. The sample comprised sorted CD4+, CD8+, or CD8+CD57+ T cells (not recorded which) from PBMCs. The origin of the receptors is a human donor in good health, serving as a control.

The V and J genes are TRBV24-1 and TRBJ1-2; maybe TRBD1 (6 bases). Trimming removed 2 bases at V and 8 bases at J, with 11 bases between. The CDR3 sequence is 13 residues long. CDR1 is KGHDR, CDR2 SFDVKD, per germline. CDR3 in amino acids: CATSDSGTRGYTF. CDR3 DNA sequence: TGTGCCACCAGTGATTCCGGGACACGCGGCTACACCTTC.

To note about this clonotype: Relative to the germline gene, one junction end is altered; a read error may explain this. This rearrangement joins TRBV24-1 to TRBJ2-3; D not certain. This CDR3 is 13 amino acids long. Germline V CDR1 and CDR2: KGHDR, SFDVKD. CDR3 sequence reads: CATSDNTPDTQYF. The CDR3 nucleotides are TGCGCCACCAGTGATAACACACCAGATACGCAGTATTTT.

In the case of this clonotype: Germline and junction disagree at one end, which may indicate a read error. This sequence joins TRBV11-1 and TRBJ2-5; D is possibly TRBD1 or TRBD2 (5 bases each). The CDR3 length is 13 residues. Germline V gene lookup returns CDR1 SGHAT and CDR2 FQDESV (reference sequence). The CDR3 DNA reads as TGTGCCAGCAGCCCCCGGGTGGGGGAGACCCAGTGCTTC. Its protein is CASSPRVGETQCF.